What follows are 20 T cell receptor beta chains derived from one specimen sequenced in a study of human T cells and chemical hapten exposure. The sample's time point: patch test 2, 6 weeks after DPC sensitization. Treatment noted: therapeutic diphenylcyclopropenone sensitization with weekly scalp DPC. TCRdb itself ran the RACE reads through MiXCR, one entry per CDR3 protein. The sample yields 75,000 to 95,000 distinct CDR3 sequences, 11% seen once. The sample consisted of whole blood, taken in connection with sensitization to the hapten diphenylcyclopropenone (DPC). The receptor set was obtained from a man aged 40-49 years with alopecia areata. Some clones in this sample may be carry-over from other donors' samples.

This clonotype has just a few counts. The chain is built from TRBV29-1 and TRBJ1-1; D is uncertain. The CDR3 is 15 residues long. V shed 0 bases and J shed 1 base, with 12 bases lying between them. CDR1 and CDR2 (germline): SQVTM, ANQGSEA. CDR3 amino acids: CSVEEDVAPNTEAFF. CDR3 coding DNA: TGCAGCGTTGAAGAAGATGTGGCCCCGAACACTGAAGCTTTCTTT.

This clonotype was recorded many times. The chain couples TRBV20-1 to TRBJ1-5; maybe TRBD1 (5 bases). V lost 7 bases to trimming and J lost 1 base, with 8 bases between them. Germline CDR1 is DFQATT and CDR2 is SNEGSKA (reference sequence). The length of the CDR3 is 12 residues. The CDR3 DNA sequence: TGCAGTGTAGAGGGGAGCAATCAGCCCCAGCATTTT. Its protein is CSVEGSNQPQHF.

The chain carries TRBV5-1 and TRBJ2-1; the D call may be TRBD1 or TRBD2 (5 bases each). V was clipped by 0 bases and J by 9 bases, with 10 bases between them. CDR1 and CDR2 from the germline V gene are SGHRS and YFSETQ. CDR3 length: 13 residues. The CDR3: CASSLAEGTEQFF. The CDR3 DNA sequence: TGCGCCAGCAGCTTGGCAGAAGGGACTGAGCAGTTCTTC.

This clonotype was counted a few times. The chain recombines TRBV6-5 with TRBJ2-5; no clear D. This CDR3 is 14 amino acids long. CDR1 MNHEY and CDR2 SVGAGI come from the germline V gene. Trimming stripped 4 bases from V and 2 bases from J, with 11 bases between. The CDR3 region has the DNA TGTGCCAGCAGTTTCTTTCAAGGGCAAGAGACCCAGTACTTC. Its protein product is CASSFFQGQETQYF.

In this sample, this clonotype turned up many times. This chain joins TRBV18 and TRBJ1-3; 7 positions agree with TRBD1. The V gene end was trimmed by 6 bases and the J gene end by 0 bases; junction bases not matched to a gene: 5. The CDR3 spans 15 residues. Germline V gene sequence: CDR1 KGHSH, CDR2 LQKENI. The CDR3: CASSPTGPSGNTIYF. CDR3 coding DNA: TGTGCCAGCTCGCCGACAGGGCCCTCTGGAAACACCATATATTTT.

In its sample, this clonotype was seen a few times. The CDR3 DNA reads TGTGCCACCAGCGAGACCCTCCGGGCTAGCGGATTAAGTCTAGCCAAAAACATTCAGTACTTC. Translated, it gives CATSETLRASGLSLAKNIQYF. This chain joins TRBV15 and TRBJ2-4; 7 bases line up with TRBD2. The germline V gene encodes CDR1 LNHNV and CDR2 YYDKDF (reference sequence). The CDR3 spans 21 residues. J was trimmed by 0 bases and V by 5 bases; bases with no gene match: 22.

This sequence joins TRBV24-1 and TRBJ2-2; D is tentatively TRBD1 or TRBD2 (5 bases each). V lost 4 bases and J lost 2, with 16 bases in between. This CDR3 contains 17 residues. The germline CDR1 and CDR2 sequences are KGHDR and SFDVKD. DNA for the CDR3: TGTGCCACCAGTGAAACATCACCGGGACGAAACACCGGGGAGCTGTTTTTT. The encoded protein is CATSETSPGRNTGELFF.

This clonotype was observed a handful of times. DNA for the CDR3: TGCGCCAGTTCTTCGGACCTGAGCTCCTACAATGAGCAGTTCTTC. Amino acids: CASSSDLSSYNEQFF. This rearrangement joins TRBV5-1 to TRBJ2-1; D not resolved. Germline V gives CDR1 SGHRS, CDR2 YFSETQ. V lost 8 bases to trimming and J lost 0 bases, with 15 bases between them. This CDR3 has 15 residues.

The chain's CDR3 is CASPATHEQYF. DNA of the CDR3: TGTGCCAGCCCCGCCACCCACGAGCAGTACTTC. The rearrangement joins TRBV27 to TRBJ2-7; D is unresolved. Trimming pared 8 bases from V and 5 bases from J, leaving 10 bases between. Germline loops: CDR1 MNHEY, CDR2 SMNVEV (reference sequence). The CDR3 consists of 11 residues.

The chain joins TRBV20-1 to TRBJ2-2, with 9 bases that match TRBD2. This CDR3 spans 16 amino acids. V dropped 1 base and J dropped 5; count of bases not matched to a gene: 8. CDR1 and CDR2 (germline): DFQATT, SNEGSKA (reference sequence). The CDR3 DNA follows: TGCAGTGCTAGAGGTAGAAAAGCGGGAGGTACCGGGGAGCTGTTTTTT. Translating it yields CSARGRKAGGTGELFF.

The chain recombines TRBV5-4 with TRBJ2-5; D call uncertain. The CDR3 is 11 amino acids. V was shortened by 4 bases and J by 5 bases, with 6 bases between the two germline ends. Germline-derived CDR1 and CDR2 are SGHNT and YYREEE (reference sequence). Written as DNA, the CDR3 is TGTGCCAGCAGCGCGTGGGAGACCCAGTACTTC. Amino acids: CASSAWETQYF.

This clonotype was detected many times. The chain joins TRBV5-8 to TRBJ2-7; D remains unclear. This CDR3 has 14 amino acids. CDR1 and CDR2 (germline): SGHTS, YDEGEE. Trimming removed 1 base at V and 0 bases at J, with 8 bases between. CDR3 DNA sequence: TGTGCCAGCAGCTTGCTTGACAACTCCTACGAGCAGTACGTC. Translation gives CASSLLDNSYEQYV.

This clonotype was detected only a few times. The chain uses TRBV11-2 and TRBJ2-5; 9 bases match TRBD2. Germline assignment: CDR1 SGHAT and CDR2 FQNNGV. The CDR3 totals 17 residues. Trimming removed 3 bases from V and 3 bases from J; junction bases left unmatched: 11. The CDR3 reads CASSLSAGGVREETQYF. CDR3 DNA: TGTGCCAGCAGCTTGTCGGCGGGAGGGGTACGGGAAGAGACCCAGTACTTC.

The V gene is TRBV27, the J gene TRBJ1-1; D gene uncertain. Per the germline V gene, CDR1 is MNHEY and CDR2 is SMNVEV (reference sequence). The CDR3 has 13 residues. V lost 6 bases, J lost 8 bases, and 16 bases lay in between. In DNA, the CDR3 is TGTGCCAGCAGCCGAATCGGAGAATTAGAAGCTTTCTTT. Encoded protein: CASSRIGELEAFF.

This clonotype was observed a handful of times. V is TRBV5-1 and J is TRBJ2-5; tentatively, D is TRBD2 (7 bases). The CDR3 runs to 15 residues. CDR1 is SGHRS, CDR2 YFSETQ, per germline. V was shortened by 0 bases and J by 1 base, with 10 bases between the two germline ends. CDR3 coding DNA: TGCGCCAGCAGCTTGGTGGGGGGGCCCCAAGAGACCCAGTACTTC. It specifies CASSLVGGPQETQYF. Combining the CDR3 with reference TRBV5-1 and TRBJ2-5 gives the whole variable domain KAGVTQTPRYLIKTRGQQVTLSCSPISGHRSVSWYQQTPGQGLQFLFEYFSETQRNKGNFPGRFSGRQFSNSRSEMNVSTLELGDSALYLCASSLVGGPQETQYFGPGTRLLVL.

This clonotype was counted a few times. DNA of the CDR3: TGTGCCAGCAGCGCTCGCCCTCCCGGCGGGGGTGGGGCAGATACGCAGTATTTT. This gives the protein CASSARPPGGGGADTQYF. The chain employs TRBV7-3 and TRBJ2-3, with TRBD2 matching over 7 bases. CDR3 length equals 18 residues. Looked up from germline, CDR1 is SGHTA and CDR2 is FQGTGA. The V and J ends lost 5 bases and 4 bases, in that order; junction bases with no gene match: 18.

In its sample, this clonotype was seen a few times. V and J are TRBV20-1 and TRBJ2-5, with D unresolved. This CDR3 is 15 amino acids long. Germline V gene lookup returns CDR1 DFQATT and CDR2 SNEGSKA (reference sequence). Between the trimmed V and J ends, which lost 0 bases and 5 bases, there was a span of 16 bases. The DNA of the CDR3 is TGCAGTGCTAGAGACGCCCAGCGACCGGCGGAGACCCAGTACTTC. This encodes CSARDAQRPAETQYF.

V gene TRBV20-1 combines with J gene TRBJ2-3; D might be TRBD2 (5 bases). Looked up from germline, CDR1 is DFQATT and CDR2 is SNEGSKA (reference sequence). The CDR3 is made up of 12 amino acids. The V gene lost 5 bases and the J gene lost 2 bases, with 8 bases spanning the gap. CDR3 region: CSARDNTDTQYF. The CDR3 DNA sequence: TGCAGTGCTCGGGATAACACAGATACGCAGTATTTT.

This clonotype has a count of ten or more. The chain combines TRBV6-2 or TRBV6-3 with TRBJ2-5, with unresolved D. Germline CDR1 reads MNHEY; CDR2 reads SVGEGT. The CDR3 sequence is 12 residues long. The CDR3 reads CEPAPYQETQYF. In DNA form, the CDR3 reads TGTGAGCCAGCTCCGTACCAAGAGACCCAGTACTTC.

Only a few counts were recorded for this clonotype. The CDR3 loop reads CASSLIANEQFF. The CDR3 DNA reads TGTGCCAGCAGCTTGATAGCGAATGAGCAGTTCTTC. V usage is TRBV7-9 and J usage is TRBJ2-1; perhaps TRBD2 as D (5 bases). The length of the CDR3 is 12 residues. CDR1 is SEHNR, CDR2 FQNEAQ, per germline (reference sequence). V lost 3 bases to trimming and J lost 7 bases, with 7 bases between them.